Shown below are 24 T cell receptor beta chains from a single sample sequenced in a study of immune heterogeneity within non-small cell lung tumors (dated by TCRdb to 2016 to 2019). The TCR template was genomic DNA extracted from bulk tumor tissue, and 600 ng of gDNA was amplified for each sample. Multiple biopsies per primary tumor were taken during surgery, spaced as far apart as possible within the tumor mass. The study cohort was described as untreated and was composed of newly diagnosed NSCLC cases undergoing curative surgery. The reads were generated on a HiSeq X Ten. The TCR beta CDR3 region was amplified with a multiplex PCR system, in which a first round of nine to ten cycles was run using 32 V-gene forward and 13 J-gene reverse primers. TCRdb's own reprocessing of the public reads used fastp at Q25 and MiXCR and kept productive beta chains. Duplicate CDR3 protein sequences are folded into a single record with the most common DNA and genes. Here the sample has some 13,000 distinct CDR3 sequences; 20% to 25% occur a single time. The top ten clonotypes cover around 15% of the sample.

Sequenced: lung tumor tissue. The receptors shown here come from a man in his fifties or sixties with non-small cell lung cancer.

Note on this clonotype: A much larger clone sits a single nucleotide away, making a read error possible. This chain links TRBV12-3 or TRBV12-4 with TRBJ1-3; 8 bases are a match to TRBD1. The CDR3 is 15 residues long. The CDR3: CDSNHGTGSGNTIYF. DNA for the CDR3: TGTGACAGCAATCATGGGACAGGCTCTGGAAACACCATATATTTT.

The chain joins TRBV7-9 to TRBJ2-5, with TRBD1 matching over 8 bases. Germline trimming cut 5 bases from V and 3 bases from J; bases unmatched to any gene: 11. Germline V CDR1 and CDR2: SEHNR, FQNEAQ (reference sequence). The CDR3 is 16 residues long. The CDR3 DNA reads as TGTGCCAGCAGCCGCCGGACAGGGCAACTAGAAGAGACCCAGTACTTC. Amino acids: CASSRRTGQLEETQYF.

This clonotype was recorded many times. CDR3 residues: CASSQLRQETQYF. CDR3 DNA: TGTGCCAGCAGCCAACTCAGGCAAGAGACCCAGTACTTC. V and J are TRBV5-5 and TRBJ2-5; D gene unclear. The germline CDR1 and CDR2 sequences are SGHKS and YYEKEE (reference sequence). V was trimmed by 4 bases and J by 2 bases, leaving 9 bases between them. This CDR3 is built from 13 residues.

Regarding this clonotype: Relative to the germline gene, one junction end is altered; a read error may explain this. The chain uses TRBV7-9 and TRBJ1-1, with unresolved D. The CDR3 has 13 amino acids. Germline lookup yields CDR1 SEHNR and CDR2 FQNEAQ (reference sequence). As DNA, the CDR3 is TGTGCCAGCAGCTTATACGGGAACACTGAAGCTCTCTTT. Translating gives CASSLYGNTEALF. The entire variable domain, with the rest obtained from reference TRBV7-9 and TRBJ1-1, is as follows: DTGVSQNPRHKITKRGQNVTFRCDPISEHNRLYWYRQTLGQGPEFLTYFQNEAQLEKSRLLSDRFSAERPKGSFSTLEIQRTEQGDSAMYLCASSLYGNTEALFGQGTRLTVV.

This rearrangement joins TRBV19 to TRBJ2-2, with 8 bases fitting TRBD1. Per germline, CDR1 LNHDA and CDR2 SQIVND (reference sequence). This CDR3 is built from 14 residues. V lost 6 bases to trimming and J lost 4 bases; unmatched junction nucleotides: 4. The CDR3 nucleotides read TGTGCCAGTAGCGTGGACAGGGCCACCGGGGAGCTGTTTTTT. Amino acid sequence: CASSVDRATGELFF.

A few counts support this clonotype. As DNA, the CDR3 is TGCGCCAGCAAAGGGGGAAGCGGGAACACTGAAGCTTTCTTT. Protein sequence: CASKGGSGNTEAFF. The genes are TRBV5-1 and TRBJ1-1; D might be TRBD1 (6 bases). Trimming stripped 6 bases from V and 1 base from J, with 13 bases between. Per germline, CDR1 SGHRS and CDR2 YFSETQ. The CDR3 covers 14 residues.

This clonotype has ten or more counts. The CDR3 sequence is CASSWGGPNTGELFF. The DNA for the CDR3 is TGTGCCAGCAGTTGGGGGGGGCCGAACACCGGGGAGCTGTTTTTT. The chain links TRBV2 to TRBJ2-2; tentative D call: TRBD2 (7 bases). From germline, CDR1 is SNHLY and CDR2 FYNNEI. CDR3 size: 15 residues. Trimming stripped 5 bases from V and 0 bases from J, with 10 bases between.

Judged by abundance, this clonotype is medium-sized. The genes are TRBV19 and TRBJ1-1; 8 bases are a match to TRBD1. Per germline, CDR1 LNHDA and CDR2 SQIVND (reference sequence). Unmatched junction bases numbered 7, after V lost 8 bases and J lost 5 bases. The length of the CDR3 is 13 residues. CDR3 amino acids: CASSDRARTEAFF. The CDR3 DNA reads TGTGCCAGTTCGGACAGGGCAAGAACTGAAGCTTTCTTT.

V usage is TRBV5-4 and J usage is TRBJ2-7, with 10 bases that match TRBD2. Unmatched junction bases numbered 6, after V lost 1 base and J lost 2 bases. This CDR3 is 16 amino acids long. Germline values: CDR1 SGHNT, CDR2 YYREEE (reference sequence). The CDR3 DNA is TGTGCCAGCAGCTTGAGACAACTAGCGGGACCCTACGAGCAGTACTTC. Protein product: CASSLRQLAGPYEQYF.

By sample share, this clonotype is medium-sized. This chain uses TRBV6-1 with TRBJ1-5; D is uncertain. Germline loops: CDR1 MNHNS, CDR2 SASEGT. CDR3 length: 14 amino acids. V was cut by 4 bases and J by 5 bases, with 12 bases left in between. This chain's CDR3 is CASSAGQDYQPQHF. Written as DNA, the CDR3 is TGTGCCAGCAGTGCGGGCCAGGATTATCAGCCCCAGCATTTT.

This clonotype is labeled medium-sized. V and J are TRBV6-2 or TRBV6-3 and TRBJ2-7; D is possibly TRBD1 (6 bases). The CDR3 is 14 amino acids. In germline, CDR1 is MNHEY, CDR2 SVGEGT. V was pared by 6 bases and J by 6 bases, with 18 bases between. The CDR3 loop is CASRISRGSSEQYF. CDR3 sequence (DNA): TGTGCCAGCAGAATTAGCAGGGGATCTAGCGAGCAGTACTTC.

This clonotype was seen ten or more times. V and J are TRBV15 and TRBJ1-5; D not certain. Germline assignment: CDR1 LNHNV and CDR2 YYDKDF (reference sequence). Trimming cost V 3 bases and J 6 bases, with 9 bases left between them. CDR3 length: 13 residues. In DNA form, the CDR3 reads TGTGCCACCAGCAGGAACGACGGTCAGCCCCAGCATTTT. Encoded protein: CATSRNDGQPQHF.

This clonotype was detected many times. The chain employs TRBV19 and TRBJ1-1, with D unclear. Germline assignment: CDR1 LNHDA and CDR2 SQIVND (reference sequence). Trimming took off 2 bases at V and 2 bases at J, with 6 bases between the two ends. CDR3 size: 13 residues. This CDR3 reads CASSINPNTEAFF. The CDR3, as DNA: TGTGCCAGTAGTATAAACCCCAACACTGAAGCTTTCTTT.

With respect to this clonotype: At one boundary the junction diverges from the germline segment, which might be a read error. J is TRBJ2-1 and V is TRBV29-1; the D is unclear. The CDR3 runs 13 residues. Looked up from germline, CDR1 is SQVTM and CDR2 is ANQGSEA. The CDR3 DNA follows: TGCAGCGCCGCCCTTTGGGGTGACAATGTGCAGTTCTTC. It is translated as CSAALWGDNVQFF.

This chain connects TRBV7-9 to TRBJ1-1, with 10 bases lining up with TRBD1. The ends lost 4 bases at V and 7 bases at J; junction bases unmatched: 6. Germline V gene sequence: CDR1 SEHNR, CDR2 FQNEAQ (reference sequence). CDR3 size: 14 residues. CDR3 residues: CASSYTGTGVEAFF. CDR3 DNA: TGTGCCAGCAGCTACACCGGGACAGGGGTTGAAGCTTTCTTT.

In this sample, this clonotype turned up many times. The CDR3 coding sequence is TGCGCCAGCAGCTTGGATAGGACAGGGCCCTACAATGAGCAGTTCTTC. Amino acids: CASSLDRTGPYNEQFF. This sequence joins TRBV5-1 and TRBJ2-1, with TRBD1 matching over 8 bases. V lost 0 bases, J lost 2 bases, and 4 bases stayed unmatched. Germline CDR1 is SGHRS and CDR2 is YFSETQ. This CDR3 region has 16 residues. The full variable domain, with the rest looked up from reference TRBV5-1 and TRBJ2-1, is KAGVTQTPRYLIKTRGQQVTLSCSPISGHRSVSWYQQTPGQGLQFLFEYFSETQRNKGNFPGRFSGRQFSNSRSEMNVSTLELGDSALYLCASSLDRTGPYNEQFFGPGTRLTVL.

This clonotype is medium-sized by share. The genes are TRBV20-1 and TRBJ1-3; D unresolved. V lost 5 bases, J lost 0 bases, and 11 bases lay in between. Germline CDR1 DFQATT, CDR2 SNEGSKA (reference sequence). The CDR3 loop spans 14 amino acids. CDR3 sequence reads: CSAETPFSGNTIYF. The CDR3 coding sequence is TGCAGTGCTGAGACACCTTTCTCTGGAAACACCATATATTTT.

By sample fraction, this clonotype is medium-sized (0.01 to 0.1%). V is TRBV10-3 and J is TRBJ2-7; maybe TRBD1 (6 bases). This CDR3 comprises 15 residues. V was cut by 4 bases and J by 4 bases, with 17 bases left in between. Germline CDR1 ENHRY, CDR2 SYGVKD. This CDR3 is CAISGLLRDTYEQYF. CDR3 DNA sequence: TGTGCCATCAGTGGCCTTTTGAGGGACACGTACGAGCAGTACTTC.

This chain links TRBV18 with TRBJ2-5, with 12 positions matching TRBD2. The V and J ends lost 4 bases and 3 bases, in that order; junction bases with no gene match: 3. The V gene's germline CDR1 is KGHSH and CDR2 LQKENI. The CDR3 has 15 amino acids. The CDR3 coding sequence is TGTGCCAGCTCACGGTCTAGCGGGGGGGAAGAGACCCAGTACTTC. This encodes CASSRSSGGEETQYF.

This clonotype is medium-sized in the sample. The chain combines TRBV11-2 with TRBJ2-7; TRBD1 matches 8 bases. V shed 5 bases, J shed 6 bases, and the junction held 6 bases outside the gene matches. The V gene's germline CDR1 is SGHAT and CDR2 FQNNGV. The CDR3 length is 13 residues. The CDR3, as DNA: TGTGCCAGCAGCCTCGGACAGGGAGGCGAGCAGTACTTC. Amino acids: CASSLGQGGEQYF.

This clonotype is judged medium-sized. The chain employs TRBV2 and TRBJ1-1; D is perhaps TRBD1 (5 bases). The ends were cut back, 5 bases at V and 0 bases at J, with 13 bases in the middle. This CDR3 has 15 amino acids. Germline assignment: CDR1 SNHLY and CDR2 FYNNEI. The CDR3, as DNA: TGTGCCAGCAGTAAGGCTCAGGGCATGAACACTGAAGCTTTCTTT. Its protein is CASSKAQGMNTEAFF.

On this clonotype: An end of the junction differs from the germline gene, which may be a read error. The rearrangement links TRBV27 to TRBJ2-7, with a weak D call TRBD2 (5 bases). The CDR3 runs to 15 residues. Germline V gene sequence: CDR1 MNHEY, CDR2 SMNVEV (reference sequence). The CDR3 nucleotides read TGTGCCAGCAGTTCCACTGGACTGGGGTCCTACGAGCAGCACTTC. Translation: CASSSTGLGSYEQHF.

This clonotype is classed as medium-sized. In nucleotides, the CDR3 is TGCAGTGCTAGAGTCCCGACCGGGGAGCTGTTTTTT. It is translated as CSARVPTGELFF. The chain uses TRBV20-1 and TRBJ2-2; unclear D gene. The V end was cut by 1 base, the J end by 5 bases, with 5 bases between. The CDR3 extends over 12 amino acids. The germline V gene has CDR1 DFQATT and CDR2 SNEGSKA (reference sequence).

This clonotype has a count of ten or more. This chain connects TRBV10-2 to TRBJ1-6; D call uncertain. CDR3 length equals 15 residues. The V end lost 2 bases, the J end lost 5 bases, and 10 bases lay between the germline ends. The V gene's germline CDR1 is WSHSY and CDR2 SAAADI. CDR3 in amino acids: CASSEGIKNNSPLHF. The CDR3 region has the DNA TGCGCCAGCAGTGAGGGTATTAAGAATAATTCACCCCTCCACTTT.